This TCR beta chain was identified in a study of shared clonotypes between healthy human individuals. Points from the study as a whole: The sole specimen, blood, was sampled, and tissue repertoires likely differ.

For genomic DNA, unsorted samples relied on tens of millions of PBMCs. Germline-derived CDR1 and CDR2 are LGHNA and YNFKEQ. The CDR3 has 15 residues. Deep-level running was used for the assay. For unsorted PBMC, approximately 290 ng DNA per replicate equaled tens of thousands of T cell genomes. Clones were sequenced by immunoSEQ multiplex PCR, and TCRdb holds only the in-frame ones, with some missing. The profile shows some 500,000 clones, 79% of them singletons. This clone was counted a single time. What it binds is unknown. This TCR was sampled from a woman in her thirties or forties in good health. Some clones in this sample may be carry-over from other donors' samples. Sequencing was done on a sample of PBMCs. The chain recombines TRBV4-2 with TRBJ2-5; 7 nucleotides align to TRBD1. The DNA end favors TRBJ2-7, so the J call may be wrong. The chain's CDR3 is CASSRRTGEGYEQYF. CDR3 coding DNA: TGTGCCAGCAGCCGAAGAACAGGGGAAGGCTACGAGCAGTACTTC.